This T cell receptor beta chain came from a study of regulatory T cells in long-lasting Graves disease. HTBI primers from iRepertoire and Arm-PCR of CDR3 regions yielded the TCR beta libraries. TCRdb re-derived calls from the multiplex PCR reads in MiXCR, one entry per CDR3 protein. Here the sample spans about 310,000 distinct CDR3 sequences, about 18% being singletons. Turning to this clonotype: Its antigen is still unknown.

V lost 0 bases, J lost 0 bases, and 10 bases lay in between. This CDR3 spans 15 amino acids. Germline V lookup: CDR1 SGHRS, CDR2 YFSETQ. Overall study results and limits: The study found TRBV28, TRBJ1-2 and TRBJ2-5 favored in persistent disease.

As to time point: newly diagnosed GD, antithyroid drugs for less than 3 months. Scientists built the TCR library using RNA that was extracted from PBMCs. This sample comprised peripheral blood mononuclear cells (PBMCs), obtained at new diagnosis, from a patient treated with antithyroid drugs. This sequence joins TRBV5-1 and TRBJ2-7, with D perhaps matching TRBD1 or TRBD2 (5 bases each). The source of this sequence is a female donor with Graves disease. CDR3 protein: CASSLGDGPSYEQYF. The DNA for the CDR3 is TGCGCCAGCAGCTTGGGGGACGGCCCCTCCTACGAGCAGTACTTC.